These 20 T cell receptor beta chains originate from one sample sequenced in a study of cytomegalovirus exposure and HLA in healthy donors. Sequencing used immunoSEQ multiplex PCR; TCRdb keeps in-frame clones, though not all of them. The table lists 110,000 or so clones, approximately 81% of them singletons, with 2.1% in the top ten. Sample: PBMCs. The receptors shown here come from a woman under 40 in good health and CMV-seronegative.

Only one count was recorded for this clone. In nucleotides, the CDR3 is TGTGCCAGCAGCATCAGACGATCAGGGGGCGAAGAGACCCAGTACTTC. This encodes CASSIRRSGGEETQYF. V gene TRBV11-2 combines with J gene TRBJ2-5; 8 bases map to TRBD1. The germline CDR1 and CDR2 sequences are SGHAT and FQNNGV. The CDR3 sequence is 16 residues long. Losses at the gene ends were 5 bases for V and 3 bases for J; bases not matched to a gene: 11.

CDR3 DNA: TGCGCCAGCAGCCCCCACCCGGGGACAGGGCTCGCAGATACGCAGTATTTT. This encodes CASSPHPGTGLADTQYF. The chain carries TRBV4-1 and TRBJ2-3, with 9 nucleotides matching TRBD1. Germline loops: CDR1 MGHRA, CDR2 YSYEKL. The length of the CDR3 is 17 residues. V was pared by 4 bases and J by 4 bases, with 12 bases of the junction left unmatched.

V and J are TRBV5-4 and TRBJ2-2; 9 nucleotides align to TRBD2. The J segment lost 2 bases and the V segment lost 0 bases, leaving 5 bases of the junction unmatched. This CDR3 has 17 residues. Germline CDR1 and CDR2: SGHNT and YYREEE (reference sequence). The DNA of the CDR3 is TGTGCCAGCAGCTTGGGCGGAGCGGGGGGAAACACCGGGGAGCTGTTTTTT. Translating gives CASSLGGAGGNTGELFF.

The sample holds one count of this clone. The V gene is TRBV4-3, the J gene TRBJ2-7; 8 positions agree with TRBD2. Germline CDR1 LGHNA, CDR2 YSLEER. V shed 1 base, J shed 2 bases, and the junction held 4 bases outside the gene matches. The CDR3 is made up of 15 amino acids. Written as DNA, the CDR3 is TGCGCCAGCAGCCAAGGGCTCGGGGGGGCCTACGAGCAGTACTTC. As protein: CASSQGLGGAYEQYF.

The chain couples TRBV7-2 to TRBJ2-3; D possibly corresponds to TRBD2 (6 bases). The CDR3 sequence is 16 residues long. Germline V gives CDR1 SGHTA, CDR2 FQGNSA. With 5 bases removed from V and 5 bases from J, the gap between germline ends came to 20 bases. CDR3 residues: CASSPRAGAGRDTQYF. CDR3 in DNA: TGTGCCAGCAGCCCGAGGGCCGGGGCGGGACGAGATACGCAGTATTTT.

The rearrangement links TRBV2 to TRBJ1-2; 8 bases are shared with TRBD1. Trimming took 3 bases from V and 1 from J; bases not matched to a gene: 7. Per germline, CDR1 SNHLY and CDR2 FYNNEI. This CDR3 comprises 16 residues. The CDR3: CASSDGQGRGNYGYTF. CDR3 DNA sequence: TGTGCCAGCAGTGATGGACAGGGACGGGGTAACTATGGCTACACCTTC. Looking up the rest from reference TRBV2 and TRBJ1-2 gives the full variable domain: EPEVTQTPSHQVTQMGQEVILRCVPISNHLYFYWYRQILGQKVEFLVSFYNNEISEKSEIFDDQFSVERPDGSNFTLKIRSTKLEDSAMYFCASSDGQGRGNYGYTFGSGTRLTVV.

This chain links TRBV6-5 with TRBJ2-7, with 7 bases identical to TRBD1. V was clipped by 2 bases and J by 3 bases; unmatched bases: 4. CDR1 is MNHEY, CDR2 SVGAGI, per germline. There are 14 residues in the CDR3. CDR3 sequence (DNA): TGTGCCAGCAGTTACACGGGACAGCACTACGAGCAGTACTTC. Residues: CASSYTGQHYEQYF.

The J gene is TRBJ2-2, the V gene TRBV9; 8 nucleotides line up with TRBD1. V shed 4 bases and J 6 bases; nucleotides not matched to a gene: 8. The CDR3 runs 15 residues. CDR1 and CDR2 (germline): SGDLS, YYNGEE. The DNA of the CDR3 is TGTGCCAGCAGCCTCCGGACAGGGTGGGCCGGGGAGCTGTTTTTT. Protein sequence: CASSLRTGWAGELFF.

This chain connects TRBV6-5 to TRBJ1-2; D gene ambiguous. This CDR3 region has 12 residues. Germline-derived CDR1 and CDR2 are MNHEY and SVGAGI. V dropped 3 bases and J dropped 7 bases, with 9 bases sitting between them. For the CDR3, the DNA is TGTGCCAGCAGTTATCGAGGCGGTGGCTACACCTTC. Translating it yields CASSYRGGGYTF.

This chain connects TRBV2 to TRBJ1-2; 10 positions agree with TRBD1. Germline CDR1 is SNHLY and CDR2 is FYNNEI. This CDR3 is 13 amino acids long. The trim removed 6 bases at V and 7 bases at J, leaving 5 bases unmatched. The CDR3 sequence: CASSSDRGPGYTF. CDR3 sequence (DNA): TGTGCCAGCAGCTCCGACAGGGGGCCTGGCTACACCTTC.

CDR3 sequence: CASSITRGEGYEQYF. CDR3 DNA: TGTGCCAGCAGTATAACCAGGGGTGAAGGCTACGAGCAGTACTTC. The chain couples TRBV7-2 to TRBJ2-7; TRBD1 is a possible D gene (6 bases). CDR3 size: 15 residues. Germline values: CDR1 SGHTA, CDR2 FQGNSA. V was clipped by 6 bases and J by 3 bases, with 18 bases between them.

The chain uses TRBV5-5 and TRBJ2-7; 7 bases are a match to TRBD2. The V gene's germline CDR1 is SGHKS and CDR2 YYEKEE (reference sequence). J lost 0 bases, V lost 4 bases, and 7 bases had no gene match. CDR3 length equals 15 residues. For the CDR3, the DNA is TGTGCCAGCAGCGGGGAGGGCAGGACCTCCTACGAGCAGTACTTC. Translated, it gives CASSGEGRTSYEQYF.

The CDR3, as DNA: TGTGCCAGCAGCTTAGAAGGCGGAGGCTCCTATAATTCACCCCTCCACTTT. Protein: CASSLEGGGSYNSPLHF. The chain carries TRBV7-8 and TRBJ1-6; D remains ambiguous. The CDR3 runs 17 residues. In germline, CDR1 is SGHVS, CDR2 FQNEAQ. The ends were cut back, 1 base at V and 0 bases at J, with 10 bases in the middle.

The chain carries TRBV18 and TRBJ1-1, with D maybe TRBD1 (6 bases). V was clipped by 0 bases and J by 2 bases, with 10 bases between them. This CDR3 contains 15 residues. Germline V gene lookup returns CDR1 KGHSH and CDR2 LQKENI. As DNA, the CDR3 is TGTGCCAGCTCACCACCGGGCAGGGGCAACACTGAAGCTTTCTTT. Protein product: CASSPPGRGNTEAFF.

This chain uses TRBV9 with TRBJ2-3, with 15 bases identical to TRBD2. The ends lost 4 bases at V and 3 bases at J; junction bases unmatched: 6. From germline, CDR1 is SGDLS and CDR2 YYNGEE. This CDR3 is 17 amino acids long. The CDR3, as DNA: TGTGCCAGCAGCCCTCGGACTAGCGGGGGGGGGACAGATACGCAGTATTTT. This encodes CASSPRTSGGGTDTQYF.

This chain joins TRBV6-1 and TRBJ2-7; 8 bases are a match to TRBD1. Germline CDR1 and CDR2: MNHNS and SASEGT. The CDR3 has 14 amino acids. The V and J ends lost 4 bases and 7 bases, in that order; junction bases with no gene match: 9. Here the CDR3 DNA reads TGTGCCAGCAGTGCAATGGACAGGGAAATAGAGCAGTACTTC. This sequence encodes CASSAMDREIEQYF.

This chain joins TRBV6-6 and TRBJ2-1, with TRBD1 matching 7 bases. The V gene end was trimmed by 4 bases and the J gene end by 0 bases; junction bases not matched to a gene: 0. This CDR3 has 14 residues. Germline CDR1 and CDR2: MNHNY and SVGAGI (reference sequence). The CDR3 loop is CASSSGGSYNEQFF. The CDR3, as DNA: TGTGCCAGCAGTTCAGGGGGCTCCTACAATGAGCAGTTCTTC.

The chain joins TRBV9 to TRBJ1-2; D is perhaps TRBD1 (6 bases). V was trimmed by 3 bases and J by 5 bases, leaving 14 bases between them. This CDR3 comprises 14 residues. Germline V lookup: CDR1 SGDLS, CDR2 YYNGEE. The CDR3 nucleotides are TGTGCCAGCAGCGCCGGGACACCAGCATATGGCTACACCTTC. Translation gives CASSAGTPAYGYTF.

The rearrangement joins TRBV6-6 to TRBJ2-4, with 7 bases aligning to TRBD1. V lost 4 bases, J lost 0 bases, and 6 bases stayed unmatched. CDR1 is MNHNY, CDR2 SVGAGI, per germline (reference sequence). The CDR3 extends over 16 amino acids. CDR3 coding DNA: TGTGCCAGCAGTTCTTGGGACAGTCGAGCCAAAAACATTCAGTACTTC. Its translation: CASSSWDSRAKNIQYF.

This clone came up once. The chain recombines TRBV7-2 with TRBJ1-4; D possibly corresponds to TRBD1 (6 bases). The CDR3 consists of 16 residues. The V gene's germline CDR1 is SGHTA and CDR2 FQGNSA. V lost 5 bases and J lost 4, with 17 bases in between. CDR3 protein: CASSPTGPFGNEKLFF. The CDR3 nucleotides are TGTGCCAGCAGCCCGACAGGTCCCTTTGGTAATGAAAAACTGTTTTTT.